Listed below are T cell receptor beta chains from one sample, sequenced in a study of T cells after yellow fever vaccination. One entry per CDR3 protein, called by TCRdb with MiXCR from the 5' RACE reads. Of about 340,000 distinct CDR3 sequences in the sample, 12% were seen once. Sequencing used CD4+ T cells sorted from PBMCs, obtained 15 days after the yellow fever booster vaccination. The source of these receptors is a man between 18 and 29 years old who received the YFV17D yellow fever vaccine. CDR3s leave out the opening cysteine and the closing phenylalanine or tryptophan. Fields, in order: V gene, clone size, J gene, CDR3 protein. Some rows mark clone size as missing; the rest say once, few, many or name a class of expanded clone.

TRBV28	few	TRBJ2-1	ASSIPEGQF
TRBV5-1	few	TRBJ2-5	ASSPGLAGLQETQY
TRBV7-9	-	TRBJ1-6	ASVSQGAYSPLH
TRBV7-6	-	TRBJ2-5	ASSPGGGTQY
TRBV24-1	-	TRBJ1-1	ATSNPPNTEAF
TRBV20-1	few	TRBJ2-7	SARDRRTSGHYEQY
TRBV7-9	-	TRBJ1-5	ASSLAIQGYSNQPQH
TRBV3-1	many	TRBJ1-1	ASSQQLNTEAF
TRBV7-3	many	TRBJ2-3	ASSRAGLPDTQY
TRBV7-9	-	TRBJ1-1	ASSLLPNSGAEAF
TRBV27	-	TRBJ1-4	ASSLWGRGATNEKLF
TRBV5-1	few	TRBJ2-1	ASSSDSGGAYNEQF
TRBV10-3	-	TRBJ2-3	AISPSGPRQDTQY
TRBV18	-	TRBJ2-5	ASSPPPRPETQY
TRBV5-4	-	TRBJ1-3	ASSLEGPSGNTIY
TRBV10-3	-	TRBJ1-2	AISEGPVPYGYT
TRBV20-1	-	TRBJ1-1	SARVDRNTEAF
TRBV30	few	TRBJ2-6	AWTDRPNVLT
TRBV27	-	TRBJ2-5	ASSSPSGIKTQY
TRBV5-1	-	TRBJ2-2	ASSLVPQGGGELF
TRBV12-3/TRBV12-4	few	TRBJ2-1	ASSFWDHQF
TRBV6-1	-	TRBJ2-5	ASRTHLQETQY
TRBV7-9	few	TRBJ2-1	ASSLALTVLAGTPREQF
TRBV6-2/TRBV6-3	few	TRBJ2-1	ASSYGGGNYNEQF
TRBV4-3	few	TRBJ1-1	ASSQEKGGTEAF
TRBV7-9	many	TRBJ1-4	ASSLWQNEKLF
TRBV6-5	-	TRBJ1-2	AIKNRVLYGYT
TRBV2	few	TRBJ1-6	ASSAGLNSPLH
TRBV5-5	-	TRBJ2-3	ASSLPGWADTQY
TRBV20-1	-	TRBJ2-6	SATGHSSGANVLT
TRBV11-2	few	TRBJ2-5	ASSPRLAAPYETQY
TRBV11-2	few	TRBJ2-3	ASSLGRRVSPTDTQY
TRBV11-2	few	TRBJ2-7	ASSFDYRGPYEQY
TRBV20-1	-	TRBJ2-5	SARDRVTREGTQY
TRBV29-1	few	TRBJ1-4	SVERDGTEKLF
TRBV4-3	-	TRBJ2-3	ASSQDLVGGVPDTQY
TRBV5-5	few	TRBJ1-5	ASGLTGTSNQPQH
TRBV3-1	many	TRBJ2-5	ASSQGEVAVETQY
TRBV4-3	few	TRBJ2-5	ASSHPGGETQY
TRBV11-2	few	TRBJ2-5	ASRGPQETQY
TRBV21-1	-	TRBJ1-5	ASTSGCNQPQH
TRBV6-1	-	TRBJ1-2	ASSGDYGYT
TRBV5-1	-	TRBJ2-5	ASSRQDFQETQY
TRBV2	few	TRBJ2-3	ASTSYLTDTQY
TRBV9	-	TRBJ2-7	ASSPAGQGHSEQY
TRBV20-1	-	TRBJ1-5	SARLYGGSGNQPQH
TRBV5-1	-	TRBJ2-3	ASARLAQKSTDTQY
TRBV20-1	few	TRBJ2-4	SALTQTSGKNIQY
TRBV11-2	few	TRBJ2-3	ASSSPGLGTDTQY
TRBV3-1	few	TRBJ1-5	ASSWTGMSQPQH
TRBV5-1	many	TRBJ2-3	ASSSDSVTDTQY
TRBV7-9	many	TRBJ1-5	ASSAGQGHNQPQH
TRBV7-3	few	TRBJ2-2	ASSLIASGLTGELF
TRBV10-3	few	TRBJ2-5	AISESLETQY
TRBV6-5	-	TRBJ1-5	ASRTRANSNQPQH
TRBV5-5	-	TRBJ1-4	ASGTGPQRGEKLF
TRBV5-1	once	TRBJ1-2	ASSHYTRIDYGYT
TRBV2	-	TRBJ2-1	ASSEWSARSYNEQF
TRBV5-1	-	TRBJ2-5	ASSQGFQETQY
TRBV5-1	many	TRBJ2-1	ASSLGERGEQF